This TCR beta chain was captured by sequencing in a study of blood T cell dynamics during melanoma immunotherapy. Time point defined: week 3, after first cycle of checkpoint inhibitor. Study outcomes and limitations: The study could not tell melanoma-specific clones from general immune activation.

This CDR3 region has 16 residues. The V gene's germline CDR1 is SGDLS and CDR2 YYNGEE. Trimming removed 2 bases from V and 6 bases from J; junction bases left unmatched: 8. Of note for this clone: Its antigen is still unknown.

Libraries were prepared by immunoSEQ multiplex PCR; TCRdb keeps only in-frame clonotypes and omits some of them. The sample includes roughly 9,700 clones, roughly nine tenths of them seen just once. The input for sequencing was blood, taken from a patient treated with checkpoint blockade. The chain employs TRBV9 and TRBJ1-6, with TRBD1 identical over 7 bases. This receptor was identified in a human donor with melanoma. CDR3: CASSVGWTGLNSPLHF. Written as DNA, the CDR3 is TGTGCCAGCAGCGTCGGTTGGACAGGCCTTAATTCACCCCTCCACTTT.